The 9 T cell receptor beta chains below come from one sample, sequenced in a study of blood T cell repertoires in COVID-19. TCRdb's copy holds only in-frame clones and misses some; the assay was immunoSEQ multiplex PCR. Found here are under 300,000 clones, roughly 86% of them singletons; the top ten hold around 7.3%. Material: peripheral blood. The receptors derive from a woman aged 70-85 years with active or convalescent COVID-19.

Remarks on this clone: Other DNA sequences in the same sample also yield this CDR3. V is TRBV18 and J is TRBJ2-2; D is uncertain. The CDR3 consists of 13 residues. CDR1 and CDR2 from the germline V gene are KGHSH and LQKENI. Trimming pared 3 bases from V and 1 base from J, leaving 3 bases between. CDR3 protein: CASSPQNTGELFF. In DNA form, the CDR3 reads TGTGCCAGCTCACCTCAGAACACCGGGGAGCTGTTTTTT.

V usage is TRBV18 and J usage is TRBJ2-1, with TRBD1 matching 7 bases. V gave up 5 bases and J gave up 5 bases; unmatched junction bases: 3. Germline CDR1 and CDR2: KGHSH and LQKENI. The CDR3 covers 13 residues. The CDR3 DNA reads as TGTGCCAGCTCATCTGGGACAGACAATGAGCAGTTCTTC. It yields the protein CASSSGTDNEQFF.

The chain uses TRBV5-5 and TRBJ1-2; TRBD1 might be the D (6 bases). The CDR3 spans 14 residues. Germline assignment: CDR1 SGHKS and CDR2 YYEKEE (reference sequence). The V end lost 0 bases, the J end lost 7 bases, and 13 bases lay between the germline ends. The CDR3 reads CASSLGQGNVGYTF. Written as DNA, the CDR3 is TGTGCCAGCAGCTTGGGGCAGGGGAATGTTGGCTACACCTTC.

This sequence joins TRBV4-3 and TRBJ1-4; D is perhaps TRBD1 (5 bases). This CDR3 is 15 amino acids long. Looked up from germline, CDR1 is LGHNA and CDR2 is YSLEER. V lost 0 bases and J 5 bases, leaving 10 bases between the germline ends. The CDR3 DNA is TGCGCCAGCAGCCAAGACCTCGGACAAAATGAAAAACTGTTTTTT. Translation gives CASSQDLGQNEKLFF.

The chain uses TRBV6-2 or TRBV6-3 and TRBJ1-6; 8 bases are shared with TRBD1. The junction had 7 bases not matched to a gene; V was cut back by 1 base and J by 2 bases. This CDR3 comprises 18 residues. In germline, CDR1 is MNHEY, CDR2 SVGEGT. The CDR3: CASSYFDPGGAYNSPLHF. As DNA, the CDR3 is TGTGCCAGCAGTTACTTCGACCCAGGGGGCGCCTATAATTCACCCCTCCACTTT.

The rearrangement uses TRBV19 and TRBJ1-3; no firm D call. CDR3 length equals 14 residues. Germline V gives CDR1 LNHDA, CDR2 SQIVND (reference sequence). Trimming cost V 6 bases and J 2 bases, with 11 bases left between them. CDR3 amino acids: CASRTEGTGNTIYF. In DNA, the CDR3 is TGTGCCAGTAGAACAGAAGGAACTGGAAACACCATATATTTT.

The chain uses TRBV7-2 and TRBJ2-1; 12 bases map to TRBD2. V trimming: 3 bases; J trimming: 8 bases; junction bases outside the gene matches: 5. Germline V gene data show CDR1 as SGHTA and CDR2 as FQGNSA. The CDR3 runs to 15 residues. For the CDR3, the DNA is TGTGCCAGCAGCTTCCCTAGCGGGGGGGCCCATGAGCAGTTCTTC. Its protein is CASSFPSGGAHEQFF.

This rearrangement joins TRBV19 to TRBJ1-1; D possibly corresponds to TRBD1 (5 bases). Germline CDR1 is LNHDA and CDR2 is SQIVND (reference sequence). Trimming stripped 7 bases from V and 4 bases from J, with 13 bases between. CDR3 size: 13 residues. The CDR3 here is CASKSQGSTEAFF. CDR3 sequence (DNA): TGTGCCAGTAAAAGCCAGGGAAGCACTGAAGCTTTCTTT.

The chain couples TRBV7-2 to TRBJ1-6; a possible D gene is TRBD1 (5 bases). The CDR3 totals 15 residues. V was cut by 4 bases and J by 4 bases, with 11 bases left in between. The germline V gene encodes CDR1 SGHTA and CDR2 FQGNSA. CDR3 amino acids: CASSYLQGYNSPLHF. CDR3 nucleotide sequence: TGTGCCAGCAGCTACCTCCAGGGTTATAATTCACCCCTCCACTTT. Combining the CDR3 with reference TRBV7-2 and TRBJ1-6 gives the whole variable domain GAGVSQSPSNKVTEKGKDVELRCDPISGHTALYWYRQSLGQGLEFLIYFQGNSAPDKSGLPSDRFSAERTGGSVSTLTIQRTQQEDSAVYLCASSYLQGYNSPLHFGNGTRLTVT.